The entry that follows covers one TCR beta chain sequence. This CDR3 spans 17 amino acids. V lost 4 bases and J 0 bases, leaving 16 bases between the germline ends. CDR1 is LGHNA, CDR2 YNFKEQ, per germline. TCRdb fed the 5' RACE reads into MiXCR, producing one record per CDR3 protein. The data contain roughly 1.6 million distinct CDR3 sequences, about 30% of them seen just once; the ten biggest clones take up about 0.3%. This entry comes from a study of identical twins. Material: cord blood. This TCR came from a newborn girl in good health. The rearrangement uses TRBV4-2 and TRBJ1-5; TRBD1 is a possible D gene (6 bases). CDR3 region: CASSPNTGRYSNQPQHF. The CDR3 DNA follows: TGTGCCAGCAGCCCAAACACAGGGAGGTATAGCAATCAGCCCCAGCATTTT.